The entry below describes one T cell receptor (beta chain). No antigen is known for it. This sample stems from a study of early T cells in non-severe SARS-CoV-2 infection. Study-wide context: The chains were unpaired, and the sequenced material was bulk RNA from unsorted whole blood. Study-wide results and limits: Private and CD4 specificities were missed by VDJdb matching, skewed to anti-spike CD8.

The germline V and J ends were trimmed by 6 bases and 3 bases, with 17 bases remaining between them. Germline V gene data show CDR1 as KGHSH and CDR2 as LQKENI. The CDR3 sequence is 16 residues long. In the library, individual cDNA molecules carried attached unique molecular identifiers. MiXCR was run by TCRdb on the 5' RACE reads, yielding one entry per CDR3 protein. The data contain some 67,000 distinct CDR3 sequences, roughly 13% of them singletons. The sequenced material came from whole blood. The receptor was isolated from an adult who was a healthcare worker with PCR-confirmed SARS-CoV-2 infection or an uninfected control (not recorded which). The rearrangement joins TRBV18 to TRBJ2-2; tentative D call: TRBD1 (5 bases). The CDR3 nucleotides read TGTGCCAGCTCCCCTTTTTCTGGGGCCGACACCGGGGAGCTGTTTTTT. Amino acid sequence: CASSPFSGADTGELFF. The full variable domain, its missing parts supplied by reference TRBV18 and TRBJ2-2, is NAGVMQNPRHLVRRRGQEARLRCSPMKGHSHVYWYRQLPEEGLKFMVYLQKENIIDESGMPKERFSAEFPKEGPSILRIQQVVRGDSAAYFCASSPFSGADTGELFFGEGSRLTVL.